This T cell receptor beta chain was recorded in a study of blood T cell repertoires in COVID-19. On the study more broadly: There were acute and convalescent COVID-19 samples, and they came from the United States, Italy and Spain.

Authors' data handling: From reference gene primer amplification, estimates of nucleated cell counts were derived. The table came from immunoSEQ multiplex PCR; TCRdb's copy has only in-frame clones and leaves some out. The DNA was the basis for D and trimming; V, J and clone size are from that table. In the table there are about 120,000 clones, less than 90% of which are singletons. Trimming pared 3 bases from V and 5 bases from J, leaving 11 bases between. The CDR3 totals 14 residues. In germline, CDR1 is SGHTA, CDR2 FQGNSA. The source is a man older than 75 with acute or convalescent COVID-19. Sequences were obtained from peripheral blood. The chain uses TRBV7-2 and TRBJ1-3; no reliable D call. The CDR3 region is CASSFSVERNTIYF. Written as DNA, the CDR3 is TGTGCCAGCAGCTTTTCGGTTGAGAGAAACACCATATATTTT.